In its sample, the clone carrying this TCR beta chain was seen a few times. Its cognate antigen is unknown. One entry per CDR3 protein, called by TCRdb with MiXCR from the RT-PCR reads. The sample has 800,000 to 1,000,000 distinct CDR3 sequences, 21% seen once; the top ten hold about 10%. The trim removed 3 bases at V and 4 bases at J, leaving 1 base unmatched. CDR3 size: 14 residues. The germline V gene encodes CDR1 ENHRY and CDR2 SYGVKD. These data belong to a study of response to subunit inactivated influenza vaccine. Study conclusions and caveats: Each seasonal flu vaccination may recruit only limited new T cells, authors suggested.

V usage is TRBV10-3 and J usage is TRBJ2-1, with 9 bases that match TRBD1. The receptor comes from a man aged 50-59 years who received an inactivated influenza vaccine. Sample: PBMCs from blood, taken about 5 days after vaccination. CDR3 amino acids: CAISEGTGYNEQFF. The DNA of the CDR3 is TGTGCCATCAGTGAAGGGACAGGGTACAATGAGCAGTTCTTC.